This T cell receptor (beta chain) comes out of a study of blood T cell repertoires in COVID-19 (TCRdb year 2020). Broadly, across the study: Samples covering the acute and convalescent phases of COVID-19 were provided by collaborators in the United States, Italy and Spain. Where available, HLA class I and class II types were taken from metadata supplied by the sample provider and were not determined by assay-based typing. The sample metadata nearly always contained a de-identified subject ID, COVID-19 status, age in years and sex. The prospective study material was composed of cDNA or gDNA derived from T cells, B-cell-depleted T cells, or PBMCs. The repertoires were made available in a free public database intended to serve as a resource for research on the immune response to SARS-CoV-2. The dataset comprised deeply sampled blood TCRbeta repertoires from subjects exposed to, actively infected with, or recovered from COVID-19. The samples were drawn from the first 160 participants of the ongoing ImmuneRACE study and from 950 to 1,500 subjects provided by 6 global collaborators.

About this clone: Its antigen is currently not known. No per-base quality is available; no much larger clone lies one base away.

Collaborating institutions collected whole blood in K2EDTA tubes following their own protocols. Collaborator samples were shipped for TCRbeta analysis as frozen whole blood, isolated PBMCs, or DNA extracted from either sample type. The germline V and J ends show losses of 4 bases and 2 bases respectively, and no gene match explains 12 bases of the junction. Looking up the germline V gene (reference sequence) yields CDR1 SGHNT and CDR2 YYREEE. Inclusive of the bounding cysteine and phenylalanine, the CDR3 is 17 residues long. The only DNA kept is the CDR3, 51 bases in frame from the first base. On the study overall, not on this receptor specifically: Clinical and demographic metadata were provided uncurated, with the amount varying by source and participant.

TCRbeta CDR3 regions were amplified from genomic DNA by means of the immunoSEQ Assay, a bias-controlled multiplex PCR. The authors' analysis ran thus. The number of nucleated cells in each sample was estimated by amplification of reference gene primers within the assay. Sequence reads were collapsed and filtered to measure the absolute abundance of every unique TCRbeta CDR3 rearrangement. For each sample, productive Simpson clonality was calculated as the square root of Simpson's diversity index over productive rearrangements. Entries here come from immuneACCESS through TCRdb and include only in-frame sequences with V and J called. Some clones fail to appear in such tables; in the studies checked, an unresolved V gene covers under half of the shortfall, and the cause of the remainder is unknown. V and J calls plus clone size are reproduced from that table; the DNA served to infer D and trimming. Here the sample has 200,000 to 250,000 clones; more than 80% occur a single time. More than 5.5% of the sample lies in the top ten.

The TCR comes from a human donor in a cohort sampled during active COVID-19. The chain joins TRBV5-4 to TRBJ2-5; 9 of the junction bases match TRBD2. The sequenced material came from peripheral blood. CDR3 loop: CASSPSPAGGGQETQYF. The bases are TGTGCCAGCAGCCCCTCCCCCGCGGGAGGGGGACAAGAGACCCAGTACTTC.